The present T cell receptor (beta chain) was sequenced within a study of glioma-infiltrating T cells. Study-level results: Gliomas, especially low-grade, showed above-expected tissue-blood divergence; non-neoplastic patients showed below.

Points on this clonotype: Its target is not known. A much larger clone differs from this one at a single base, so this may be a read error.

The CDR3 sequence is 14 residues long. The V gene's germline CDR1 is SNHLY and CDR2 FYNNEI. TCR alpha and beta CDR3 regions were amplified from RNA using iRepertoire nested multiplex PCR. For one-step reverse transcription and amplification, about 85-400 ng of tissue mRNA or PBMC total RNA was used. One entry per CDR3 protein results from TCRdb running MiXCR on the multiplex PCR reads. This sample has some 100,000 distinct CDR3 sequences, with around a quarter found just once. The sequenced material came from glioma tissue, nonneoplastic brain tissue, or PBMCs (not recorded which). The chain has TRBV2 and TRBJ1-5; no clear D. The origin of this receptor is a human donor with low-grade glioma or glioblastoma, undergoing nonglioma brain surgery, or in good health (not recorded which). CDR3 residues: CASSGSTSDQTQHF. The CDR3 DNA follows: TGTGCCAGCAGTGGATCTACAAGCGATCAGACCCAGCATTTT. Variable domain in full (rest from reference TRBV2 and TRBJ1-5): EPEVTQTPSHQVTQMGQEVILRCVPISNHLYFYWYRQILGQKVEFLVSFYNNEISEKSEIFDDQFSVERPDGSNFTLKIRSTKLEDSAMYFCASSGSTSDQTQHFGDGTRLSIL.